This TCR beta chain was retrieved from a study of identical twins. The CDR3 contains 12 residues. The ends were cut back, 6 bases at V and 7 bases at J, with 12 bases in the middle. TCRdb analysed the 5' RACE reads with MiXCR anew, one entry per CDR3 protein. Found here are about 200,000 distinct CDR3 sequences, roughly a tenth of them singletons; the top ten hold 5.1%. The TCR was taken from a young woman in good health. The V and J genes are TRBV12-3 or TRBV12-4 and TRBJ1-1; possibly TRBD1 for D (5 bases). Sequenced material: memory (CD45RO+) T cells sorted from blood. The CDR3 bases are TGTGCCAGCAGCCCGGGGCCCTATGAAGCTTTCTTT. This encodes CASSPGPYEAFF.